Here is one T cell receptor (beta chain) with its context. Its target is not known. The sort gate was single viable CD3+CD4+CD8-CD45RO+ cells for memory CD4+ T cells. The protocol was immunoSEQ multiplex PCR, while the TCRdb copy is restricted to in-frame clones and leaves out a portion. The data show 45,000 to 50,000 clones, about three quarters seen once. V was clipped by 6 bases and J by 2 bases, with 15 bases between them. This CDR3 has 15 residues. Germline V gives CDR1 MNHEY, CDR2 SVGAGI. This entry comes from a study of memory CD4+ T cells and cytomegalovirus serostatus. Findings and caveats of the study: Each of 67 CMV-associated TCRbeta sequences occurred in one to five individuals.

Sequences were obtained from memory CD4+ T cells from blood. This TCR came from an adult in good health and CMV-seronegative. The chain links TRBV6-5 to TRBJ2-3; D is undetermined. CDR3: CASRVSSLTTDTQYF. The CDR3 DNA sequence: TGTGCCAGCAGAGTCTCCTCACTTACCACAGATACGCAGTATTTT.